Below are 8 T cell receptor beta chains sequenced from a single sample in a study of blood T cells in healthy people across ages. With a J-beta primer mix and a sample-barcoded 5' primer, a second PCR ran about 6 to 11 cycles. TCRdb reprocessed the 5' RACE reads via MiXCR and lists one record per CDR3 protein. Found here are 800,000 to 950,000 distinct CDR3 sequences, roughly 48% of them singletons; the top ten hold about an eighth. The sequenced sample was blood. These receptor sequences come from a man aged 25 to 40 in good health.

The chain recombines TRBV9 with TRBJ2-3, with D possibly TRBD1 on 6 matching bases. The CDR3 is 16 amino acids. Germline V gene data show CDR1 as SGDLS and CDR2 as YYNGEE. The V and J ends lost 0 bases and 1 base respectively, with 12 bases between them. CDR3 DNA sequence: TGTGCCAGCAGCGTAGAGAGGACAGTTCGCACAGATACGCAGTATTTT. Amino acid sequence: CASSVERTVRTDTQYF.

The gene calls are TRBV6-2 or TRBV6-3 and TRBJ1-2, with D unclear. Trimming shortened V by 4 bases and J by 4 bases, and 13 bases separated the two germline ends. The germline CDR1 and CDR2 sequences are MNHEY and SVGEGT. The CDR3 covers 14 residues. CDR3 region: CASSSTVDSYGYTF. CDR3 coding DNA: TGTGCCAGCAGTTCTACGGTAGATAGCTATGGCTACACCTTC.

This clonotype came up a few times. The CDR3 DNA sequence: TGCAGTGCTACCCCGGGACTAGCGCTCGAGCAGTACTTC. It encodes CSATPGLALEQYF. The chain joins TRBV20-1 to TRBJ2-7; TRBD2 agrees at 10 bases. V shed 4 bases, J shed 6 bases, and the junction held 6 bases outside the gene matches. The CDR3 contains 13 residues. Germline CDR1 DFQATT, CDR2 SNEGSKA (reference sequence).

This chain joins TRBV28 and TRBJ1-2, with D tentatively TRBD1 (6 bases). The CDR3 length is 15 residues. V dropped 6 bases and J dropped 4 bases, with 18 bases sitting between them. Germline lookup yields CDR1 MDHEN and CDR2 SYDVKM. The CDR3 reads CASSQGGLGSYGYTF. CDR3 sequence (DNA): TGTGCCAGCAGCCAAGGGGGGTTGGGGAGCTATGGCTACACCTTC.

The chain combines TRBV7-9 with TRBJ2-5; no clear D. V gave up 1 base and J gave up 13 bases, with 16 bases separating them. Per germline, CDR1 SEHNR and CDR2 FQNEAQ (reference sequence). CDR3 size: 13 residues. In nucleotides, the CDR3 is TGTGCCAGCAGCTTAGTTCAAAAGAATGAGCGGTACTTC. Translation: CASSLVQKNERYF.

This chain connects TRBV6-1 to TRBJ2-1, with D possibly matching TRBD1 (6 bases). CDR1 and CDR2 from the germline V gene are MNHNS and SASEGT. CDR3 length: 15 amino acids. V dropped 3 bases and J dropped 6 bases, with 15 bases sitting between them. The CDR3 coding sequence is TGTGCCAGCAGTGATGGCCCCGGACAGTTCAATGAGCAGTTCTTC. Translation gives CASSDGPGQFNEQFF.

The V call is TRBV20-1, the J call TRBJ1-1; 9 nucleotides align to TRBD1. CDR1 DFQATT and CDR2 SNEGSKA come from the germline V gene (reference sequence). V trimming: 3 bases; J trimming: 2 bases; junction bases outside the gene matches: 7. The CDR3 runs 15 residues. This CDR3 reads CSARETGGKNTEAFF. The CDR3 nucleotides read TGCAGTGCTAGGGAGACAGGGGGAAAAAACACTGAAGCTTTCTTT.

This clonotype was detected only a few times. The J gene is TRBJ1-5, the V gene TRBV29-1; 9 nucleotides align to TRBD1. CDR1 and CDR2 from the germline V gene are SQVTM and ANQGSEA. Unmatched junction bases numbered 7, after V lost 6 bases and J lost 4 bases. The CDR3 has 14 amino acids. CDR3 sequence reads: CSVAGTGINQPQHF. In nucleotides, the CDR3 is TGCAGCGTAGCCGGGACAGGGATTAATCAGCCCCAGCATTTT.